The 21 T cell receptor beta chains reported below all come from one sample, sequenced in a study of regulatory T cells in long-lasting Graves disease. The TCR beta library used iRepertoire HTBI primers with Arm-PCR amplification of CDR3. One entry per CDR3 protein, called by TCRdb with MiXCR from the multiplex PCR reads. This table has some 250,000 distinct CDR3 sequences, more than 15% appearing once. As to time point: newly diagnosed GD, antithyroid drugs for less than 3 months. PBMCs provided the RNA from which the TCR library was made. These data also formed part of another study, on T cells in Graves' hyperthyroidism and ophthalmopathy.

Sequenced here: peripheral blood mononuclear cells (PBMCs), sampled at new diagnosis, from a patient treated with antithyroid drugs. The receptors shown here come from a woman in her twenties or thirties with Graves disease.

In its sample, this clonotype was seen many times. The chain is built from TRBV6-1 and TRBJ1-1; perhaps TRBD1 as D (5 bases). Trimming shortened V by 10 bases and J by 4 bases, and 16 bases separated the two germline ends. CDR3 length: 13 residues. The germline V gene has CDR1 MNHNS and CDR2 SASEGT. This CDR3 is CATQRGQGTEAFF. The CDR3 nucleotides are TGTGCCACCCAAAGGGGCCAGGGCACTGAAGCTTTCTTT.

This clonotype was seen more than once but under ten times. The V gene is TRBV4-1, the J gene TRBJ1-3; D is perhaps TRBD1 (5 bases). There are 18 residues in the CDR3. Germline V gene lookup returns CDR1 MGHRA and CDR2 YSYEKL. Trimming shortened V by 0 bases and J by 4 bases, and 19 bases separated the two germline ends. CDR3 region: CASSQDRPQTVYGNTIYF. CDR3 DNA: TGCGCCAGCAGCCAAGACAGACCCCAGACAGTGTACGGAAACACCATATATTTT.

At least ten counts were recorded for this clonotype. The chain carries TRBV7-2 and TRBJ2-3, with 7 bases matching TRBD1. In germline, CDR1 is SGHTA, CDR2 FQGNSA. V lost 0 bases, J lost 2 bases, and 5 bases stayed unmatched. The CDR3 has 16 amino acids. This CDR3 is CASSLASGTVTDTQYF. CDR3 DNA sequence: TGTGCCAGCAGCTTAGCCTCCGGGACAGTCACAGATACGCAGTATTTT.

Ten or more counts support this clonotype. The chain combines TRBV7-9 with TRBJ2-7; D tentatively reads TRBD1 or TRBD2 (5 bases each). Germline V CDR1 and CDR2: SEHNR, FQNEAQ (reference sequence). This CDR3 region has 12 residues. V was shortened by 10 bases and J by 2 bases, with 12 bases between the two germline ends. CDR3 DNA: TGTGCCATTGGGGGTTTTACCTACGAGCAGTACTTC. Its translation is CAIGGFTYEQYF.

A remark on this clonotype: A far larger clone is a single base away, which makes a read error likely. The chain recombines TRBV11-3 with TRBJ1-2, with 7 bases matching TRBD1. The junction had 21 bases not matched to a gene; V was cut back by 10 bases and J by 13 bases. This CDR3 has 14 residues. The germline V gene has CDR1 SGHNT and CDR2 YENEEA. The CDR3 nucleotides read TGTGCCAACCTCGACAGGGCGGGGGGAAATGAACCCACCTTC. This encodes CANLDRAGGNEPTF.

This clonotype was counted at least ten times. J is TRBJ2-5 and V is TRBV20-1, with 9 positions matching TRBD2. The CDR3 is 17 amino acids. With V trimmed by 0 bases and J by 0 bases, 8 bases remained unmatched. CDR1 is DFQATT, CDR2 SNEGSKA, per germline (reference sequence). CDR3 sequence reads: CSARDSRASGDQETQYF. The CDR3 bases are TGCAGTGCTAGAGATAGTAGGGCTAGCGGGGACCAAGAGACCCAGTACTTC.

This clonotype was seen at least ten times. This chain connects TRBV7-3 to TRBJ2-1; 7 positions match TRBD2. This CDR3 has 15 amino acids. V shed 1 base, J shed 2 bases, and the junction held 2 bases outside the gene matches. In germline, CDR1 is SGHTA, CDR2 FQGTGA. CDR3 sequence (DNA): TGTGCCAGCAGCTTAAACGCGGGGGCCTACAATGAGCAGTTCTTC. This sequence encodes CASSLNAGAYNEQFF.

This clonotype appeared many times. This chain joins TRBV10-1 and TRBJ2-3, with D perhaps matching TRBD1 or TRBD2 (5 bases each). V lost 6 bases and J lost 1, with 8 bases in between. The V gene's germline CDR1 is WNHNN and CDR2 SYGVQD (reference sequence). The CDR3 is 13 amino acids. DNA for the CDR3: TGCGCCAGCAGAAGGGACGGCACAGATACGCAGTATTTT. It codes for CASRRDGTDTQYF.

This chain uses TRBV2 with TRBJ1-3, with D hard to call. Germline V gene lookup returns CDR1 SNHLY and CDR2 FYNNEI. Trimming removed 6 bases at V and 2 bases at J, with 14 bases between. The length of the CDR3 is 15 residues. CDR3 sequence reads: CASRPLTPTGNTIYF. The CDR3 DNA reads as TGTGCCAGCAGACCCCTGACACCAACTGGAAACACCATATATTTT.

This clonotype has ten or more counts. The gene calls are TRBV5-1 and TRBJ2-5, with unresolved D. Trimming pared 1 base from V and 4 bases from J, leaving 14 bases between. Germline CDR1 is SGHRS and CDR2 is YFSETQ. The CDR3 is 15 residues long. This CDR3 reads CASSLRSEVGETQYF. The CDR3 DNA follows: TGCGCCAGCAGCTTGCGAAGCGAGGTGGGAGAGACCCAGTACTTC. The full variable domain, in which reference TRBV5-1 and TRBJ2-5 provide the parts outside the CDR3, is KAGVTQTPRYLIKTRGQQVTLSCSPISGHRSVSWYQQTPGQGLQFLFEYFSETQRNKGNFPGRFSGRQFSNSRSEMNVSTLELGDSALYLCASSLRSEVGETQYFGPGTRLLVL.

At least ten counts were recorded for this clonotype. The chain joins TRBV5-1 to TRBJ1-1, with 9 bases matching TRBD1. Unmatched junction bases numbered 11, after V lost 3 bases and J lost 11 bases. This CDR3 has 14 amino acids. Germline CDR1 and CDR2: SGHRS and YFSETQ. The CDR3 sequence: CASSSGTGSLIAFF. The CDR3 bases are TGCGCCAGCAGCTCAGGGACAGGGAGTTTGATTGCTTTCTTT.

This clonotype was recorded many times. This chain uses TRBV6-1 with TRBJ2-5; the match to TRBD1 covers 7 bases. The J segment lost 5 bases and the V segment lost 5 bases, leaving 5 bases of the junction unmatched. Germline V gene data show CDR1 as MNHNS and CDR2 as SASEGT. There are 13 residues in the CDR3. The CDR3 coding sequence is TGTGCCAGCAGTATACAGGGGTTGGAGACCCAGTACTTC. Protein: CASSIQGLETQYF.

This clonotype was recorded many times. The chain recombines TRBV19 with TRBJ1-1; 7 nucleotides line up with TRBD1. Trimming took 9 bases from V and 4 from J; bases not matched to a gene: 17. Germline V CDR1 and CDR2: LNHDA, SQIVND (reference sequence). This CDR3 comprises 16 residues. CDR3 amino acids: CASKSWRGQAATEAFF. In DNA form, the CDR3 reads TGTGCCAGCAAAAGTTGGCGCGGACAGGCGGCCACTGAAGCTTTCTTT.

This clonotype has ten or more counts. The CDR3 sequence: CSARDLGAYEQYF. The CDR3 nucleotides are TGCAGTGCTAGAGATCTAGGTGCCTACGAGCAGTACTTC. The J gene is TRBJ2-7, the V gene TRBV20-1; D remains unclear. The CDR3 spans 13 residues. Trimming stripped 0 bases from V and 2 bases from J, with 8 bases between. CDR1 and CDR2 (germline): DFQATT, SNEGSKA (reference sequence).

This rearrangement joins TRBV25-1 to TRBJ2-1, with a tentative D call TRBD2 (7 bases). This CDR3 has 15 residues. CDR1 is MGHDK and CDR2 is SYGVNS in the germline V gene. V lost 8 bases and J 5 bases, leaving 19 bases between the germline ends. Written as DNA, the CDR3 is TGTGCCAGCGAGAGGAGCAGGGGAGGGAACAATGAGCAGTTCTTC. This translates into CASERSRGGNNEQFF.

In regard to this clonotype: This probably arose from a read error, given a far larger clone one base away. This chain links TRBV7-8 with TRBJ1-2, with D perhaps TRBD1 (5 bases). V gave up 5 bases and J gave up 4 bases, with 14 bases separating them. Germline loops: CDR1 SGHVS, CDR2 FQNEAQ. The CDR3 length is 14 residues. The CDR3 coding sequence is TGTGCCAGCAGCACCGTCGGGGGGACCTATGGCTACACCTTC. Its protein product is CASSTVGGTYGYTF.

This clonotype has only a few counts. The chain joins TRBV6-2 or TRBV6-3 to TRBJ1-1; possibly TRBD1 for D (6 bases). Trimming pared 6 bases from V and 5 bases from J, leaving 13 bases between. Germline loops: CDR1 MNHEY, CDR2 SVGEGT. This CDR3 has 13 residues. DNA of the CDR3: TGTGCCAGCAGCGGACAGAGTGAGACTGAAGCTTTCTTT. Translating gives CASSGQSETEAFF.

In its sample, this clonotype was seen many times. The rearrangement links TRBV12-3 or TRBV12-4 to TRBJ2-2; no reliable D call. The CDR3 is 13 amino acids. Trimming stripped 1 base from V and 7 bases from J, with 7 bases between. CDR3 protein: CASSLVGIGELFF. CDR3 nucleotide sequence: TGTGCCAGCAGTTTAGTTGGGATCGGGGAGCTGTTTTTT.

This clonotype has a count of ten or more. The CDR3 DNA sequence: TGCAGTGCAACCAGGGCCGGGGAAAAACTGTTTTTT. Residues: CSATRAGEKLFF. J is TRBJ1-4 and V is TRBV20-1, with D possibly TRBD1 on 5 matching bases. V lost 6 bases and J 8 bases, leaving 13 bases between the germline ends. CDR1 and CDR2 (germline): DFQATT, SNEGSKA (reference sequence). The CDR3 runs 12 residues.

A note on this clonotype: This may arise from a read error, as a much more abundant clone is one base away. V usage is TRBV6-9 and J usage is TRBJ2-5; D is tentatively TRBD1 or TRBD2 (5 bases each). This CDR3 is 13 amino acids long. Looked up from germline, CDR1 is MNHGY and CDR2 is SVAAGI. Trimming took 7 bases from V and 1 from J, leaving 10 bases between them. The CDR3 loop reads CASTGSTQETQYF. The CDR3 DNA is TGTGCCAGCACAGGGAGCACCCAAGAGACCCAGTACTTC.

This chain links TRBV5-1 with TRBJ2-3; tentatively, D is TRBD1 or TRBD2 (5 bases each). Trimming left V 0 bases short and J 2 bases short, with 10 bases between. The CDR3 totals 15 residues. Germline CDR1 SGHRS, CDR2 YFSETQ. CDR3 bases: TGCGCCAGCAGCTTGGACGGGACCCACACAGATACGCAGTATTTT. Translating it yields CASSLDGTHTDTQYF.